This passage covers 20 T cell receptor beta chains from one sample sequenced in a study of graft-versus-host responses after intestinal transplantation. The antigens of these receptors remain unknown. TCRdb's copy holds only in-frame clones and misses some; the assay was immunoSEQ multiplex PCR. The table includes 75,000 to 95,000 clones, approximately 94% detected once. The sample consisted of unstimulated CD8+ T cells sorted from spleen or lymph node cells, taken before intestinal transplant. The receptors derive from a human donor who received an intestinal transplant.

V usage is TRBV27 and J usage is TRBJ1-2; D is possibly TRBD1 (5 bases). The CDR3 extends over 15 amino acids. Trimming removed 3 bases from V and 3 bases from J, with 14 bases in between. Germline values: CDR1 MNHEY, CDR2 SMNVEV (reference sequence). CDR3 loop: CASSFSSRDYYGYTF. In nucleotides, the CDR3 is TGTGCCAGCAGTTTTTCGAGCAGGGACTACTATGGCTACACCTTC.

The rearrangement joins TRBV4-3 to TRBJ1-5; unclear D gene. Germline V lookup: CDR1 LGHNA, CDR2 YSLEER. V dropped 0 bases and J dropped 5 bases, with 8 bases sitting between them. The CDR3 extends over 14 amino acids. In DNA form, the CDR3 reads TGCGCCAGCAGCCAAGATAGCAGCCATCAGCCCCAGCATTTT. Translation gives CASSQDSSHQPQHF.

The chain combines TRBV7-2 with TRBJ1-3; 7 positions match TRBD1. Germline-derived CDR1 and CDR2 are SGHTA and FQGNSA. Trimming took 3 bases from V and 6 from J; bases not matched to a gene: 11. This CDR3 region has 16 residues. CDR3 bases: TGTGCCAGCAGCTTGGATTTAGACAGGGCAGCAAACACCATATATTTT. Translated, it gives CASSLDLDRAANTIYF.

The CDR3 reads CASSPAGGSYNEQFF. The CDR3 DNA sequence: TGTGCCAGCAGCCCTGCGGGGGGGTCCTACAATGAGCAGTTCTTC. The chain uses TRBV9 and TRBJ2-1; 9 nucleotides match TRBD2. J gave up 1 base and V 4 bases, and 3 bases lay outside the gene matches. Germline CDR1 and CDR2: SGDLS and YYNGEE. The CDR3 runs 15 residues.

The V and J genes are TRBV10-3 and TRBJ2-7, with D perhaps TRBD2 (6 bases). Trimming left V 0 bases short and J 6 bases short, with 9 bases between. The CDR3 contains 13 residues. CDR1 and CDR2 from the germline V gene are ENHRY and SYGVKD. CDR3 sequence (DNA): TGTGCCATCAGTGAGTCACTAGCACCCGAGCAGTACTTC. Encoded protein: CAISESLAPEQYF.

This chain links TRBV6-1 with TRBJ2-7, with TRBD1 matching 7 bases. Trimming removed 8 bases from V and 4 bases from J; junction bases left unmatched: 11. The CDR3 runs to 14 residues. Germline loops: CDR1 MNHNS, CDR2 SASEGT. The DNA of the CDR3 is TGTGCCAGCTTGGGACAGATTTTAAAATACGAGCAGTACTTC. Its protein product is CASLGQILKYEQYF.

The rearrangement uses TRBV29-1 and TRBJ1-1, with D hard to call. The V end was cut by 4 bases, the J end by 6 bases, with 6 bases between. Germline loops: CDR1 SQVTM, CDR2 ANQGSEA. The CDR3 loop spans 10 amino acids. The CDR3 reads CSVAWPEAFF. The CDR3 nucleotides are TGCAGCGTTGCATGGCCTGAAGCTTTCTTT.

The rearrangement links TRBV19 to TRBJ2-1; D might be TRBD2 (6 bases). This CDR3 is 15 amino acids long. Per germline, CDR1 LNHDA and CDR2 SQIVND (reference sequence). V was pared by 3 bases and J by 0 bases, with 9 bases between. The CDR3, as DNA: TGTGCCAGTAGTATGGCGGGGAGCTCCTACAATGAGCAGTTCTTC. It specifies CASSMAGSSYNEQFF.

The gene calls are TRBV9 and TRBJ1-2; D is possibly TRBD1 (6 bases). This CDR3 is 15 amino acids long. The V end was cut by 3 bases, the J end by 8 bases, with 20 bases between. Looked up from germline, CDR1 is SGDLS and CDR2 is YYNGEE. The DNA of the CDR3 is TGTGCCAGCAGCGATTACAGGGAAGGAATTGAGGGCTACACCTTC. Protein: CASSDYREGIEGYTF.

This clone appeared a single time. The chain uses TRBV19 and TRBJ2-5; D call uncertain. The V gene lost 6 bases and the J gene lost 5 bases, with 16 bases spanning the gap. Germline lookup yields CDR1 LNHDA and CDR2 SQIVND (reference sequence). The CDR3 runs 14 residues. For the CDR3, the DNA is TGTGCCAGTAGCCCCGAAAATATGGAGGAGACCCAGTACTTC. It specifies CASSPENMEETQYF.

This clone was seen only once. This chain uses TRBV4-1 with TRBJ2-7; 9 nucleotides match TRBD1. After removal of 0 bases from V and 1 base from J, the junction contained 7 bases not matched to a gene. CDR3 length equals 17 residues. Per germline, CDR1 MGHRA and CDR2 YSYEKL. This CDR3 reads CASSQDWTGEMSYEQYF. CDR3 in DNA: TGCGCCAGCAGCCAAGATTGGACAGGGGAAATGTCCTACGAGCAGTACTTC.

In its sample, this clone was seen once. This rearrangement joins TRBV7-6 to TRBJ2-7, with TRBD1 identical over 8 bases. The CDR3 is made up of 16 amino acids. V lost 4 bases, J lost 3 bases, and 11 bases stayed unmatched. CDR1 is SGHVS, CDR2 FNYEAQ, per germline. CDR3 DNA: TGTGCCAGCAGCTCCGCGGGGCAGGGGGCGATCTACGAGCAGTACTTC. It yields the protein CASSSAGQGAIYEQYF. Supplemented by reference TRBV7-6 and TRBJ2-7, the full variable domain reads GAGVSQSPRYKVTKRGQDVALRCDPISGHVSLYWYRQALGQGPEFLTYFNYEAQQDKSGLPNDRFSAERPEGSISTLTIQRTEQRDSAMYRCASSSAGQGAIYEQYFGPGTRLTVT.

The chain carries TRBV15 and TRBJ1-3; possible D gene TRBD1, 5 bases. Germline CDR1 LNHNV, CDR2 YYDKDF (reference sequence). This CDR3 has 16 amino acids. V shed 5 bases and J shed 6 bases, with 20 bases lying between them. The CDR3 sequence: CATSVSRVGLANTIYF. DNA of the CDR3: TGTGCCACCAGCGTTAGCAGGGTTGGTTTGGCAAACACCATATATTTT. The complete variable domain, with remaining parts taken from reference TRBV15 and TRBJ1-3, reads DAMVIQNPRYQVTQFGKPVTLSCSQTLNHNVMYWYQQKSSQAPKLLFHYYDKDFNNEADTPDNFQSRRPNTSFCFLDIRSPGLGDTAMYLCATSVSRVGLANTIYFGEGSWLTVV.

The CDR3 DNA sequence: TGTGCCAGCAGCCAAGATAGGGAGATACAGTTCTTC. Its translation is CASSQDREIQFF. V usage is TRBV4-2 and J usage is TRBJ2-1, with D tentatively TRBD2 (5 bases). V gave up 0 bases and J gave up 13 bases, with 10 bases separating them. In germline, CDR1 is LGHNA, CDR2 YNFKEQ. The length of the CDR3 is 12 residues.

The V call is TRBV10-2, the J call TRBJ2-3, with a weak D call TRBD2 (5 bases). Germline V lookup: CDR1 WSHSY, CDR2 SAAADI. The CDR3 runs to 13 residues. Trimming took 3 bases from V and 6 from J, leaving 10 bases between them. The CDR3 region has the DNA TGCGCCAGCAGTGATAGAGGGCGGGATACGCAGTATTTT. This sequence encodes CASSDRGRDTQYF.

This chain links TRBV7-9 with TRBJ1-4; 8 bases match TRBD1. CDR3 length: 15 amino acids. Germline V gene sequence: CDR1 SEHNR, CDR2 FQNEAQ (reference sequence). Trimming took 2 bases from V and 5 from J; bases not matched to a gene: 4. The CDR3 DNA reads as TGTGCCAGCAGCTTACAGGGGGCGCAGAATGAAAAACTGTTTTTT. Its protein is CASSLQGAQNEKLFF.

The J gene is TRBJ2-3, the V gene TRBV6-1, with D possibly matching TRBD2 (5 bases). The germline V and J ends were trimmed by 8 bases and 7 bases, with 16 bases remaining between them. CDR3 length equals 13 residues. The V gene's germline CDR1 is MNHNS and CDR2 SASEGT. CDR3 nucleotide sequence: TGTGCCAGCCGGACTCTCCACAGCCATACGCAGTATTTT. The encoded protein is CASRTLHSHTQYF.

V and J are TRBV5-1 and TRBJ2-7; maybe TRBD1 (5 bases). The V end was cut by 7 bases, the J end by 4 bases, with 18 bases between. The CDR3 has 14 amino acids. CDR1 is SGHRS, CDR2 YFSETQ, per germline. CDR3 loop: CASFDRGESYEQYF. DNA of the CDR3: TGCGCCAGCTTCGATAGGGGTGAATCGTACGAGCAGTACTTC.

The V call is TRBV19, the J call TRBJ1-1, with D uncertain. The germline gives CDR1 LNHDA, CDR2 SQIVND (reference sequence). CDR3 length: 13 residues. V was clipped by 9 bases and J by 1 base, with 12 bases between them. The CDR3 here is CASRFTENTEAFF. CDR3 DNA: TGTGCCAGCAGATTCACAGAGAACACTGAAGCTTTCTTT.

The chain is built from TRBV25-1 and TRBJ2-7; 12 nucleotides match TRBD2. This CDR3 has 15 amino acids. Germline loops: CDR1 MGHDK, CDR2 SYGVNS. After removal of 6 bases from V and 6 bases from J, the junction contained 9 bases not matched to a gene. The CDR3 loop reads CASSFGLAGRGEQYF. The CDR3 DNA reads as TGTGCCAGCAGCTTCGGACTAGCGGGGCGGGGCGAGCAGTACTTC.